The 29 T cell receptor beta chains given below trace back to one sample, sequenced in a study of graft-versus-host responses after intestinal transplantation. The table came from immunoSEQ multiplex PCR; TCRdb's copy has only in-frame clones and leaves some out. The top ten hold 0.65% to 0.85% of the sample, which has about 85,000 clones, roughly 80% seen once. These receptors' antigens are unknown. This specimen consisted of unstimulated CD4+ T cells sorted from spleen or lymph node cells, obtained before intestinal transplant. The source of these receptors is a human donor who received an intestinal transplant.

The chain combines TRBV11-2 with TRBJ2-7, with TRBD1 as a possible D gene (5 bases). The CDR3 covers 15 residues. In germline, CDR1 is SGHAT, CDR2 FQNNGV. The V end lost 0 bases, the J end lost 6 bases, and 15 bases lay between the germline ends. CDR3 protein: CASSLDGQGMGEQYF. The CDR3 DNA reads as TGTGCCAGCAGCTTAGATGGACAAGGTATGGGCGAGCAGTACTTC.

The chain carries TRBV27 and TRBJ2-7; 9 positions agree with TRBD1. J gave up 4 bases and V 3 bases, and 13 bases lay outside the gene matches. Germline CDR1 MNHEY, CDR2 SMNVEV (reference sequence). The CDR3 runs 17 residues. CDR3 in DNA: TGTGCCAGCAGTTTCCGTATTTCTTCGACAGGGGGTTACGAGCAGTACTTC. Its protein product is CASSFRISSTGGYEQYF.

The CDR3 loop is CASSSSPGTGNQPQHF. The DNA for the CDR3 is TGTGCCAGCAGCTCCTCTCCCGGGACAGGGAATCAGCCCCAGCATTTT. J is TRBJ1-5 and V is TRBV7-9; 9 nucleotides line up with TRBD1. This CDR3 is 16 amino acids long. CDR1 and CDR2 from the germline V gene are SEHNR and FQNEAQ (reference sequence). The J segment lost 4 bases and the V segment lost 4 bases, leaving 8 bases of the junction unmatched. The whole variable domain, filled in from reference TRBV7-9 and TRBJ1-5, reads DTGVSQNPRHKITKRGQNVTFRCDPISEHNRLYWYRQTLGQGPEFLTYFQNEAQLEKSRLLSDRFSAERPKGSFSTLEIQRTEQGDSAMYLCASSSSPGTGNQPQHFGDGTRLSIL.

This clone appeared a single time. The rearrangement joins TRBV15 to TRBJ1-6; D gene unclear. V shed 2 bases and J shed 7 bases, with 18 bases lying between them. The CDR3 consists of 17 residues. Germline V gives CDR1 LNHNV, CDR2 YYDKDF (reference sequence). The CDR3 DNA reads as TGTGCCACCAGCAGATCCTACGGGTTTGGTTCGAATTCACCCCTCCACTTT. Residues: CATSRSYGFGSNSPLHF.

This chain links TRBV7-9 with TRBJ2-7; perhaps TRBD2 as D (6 bases). CDR3 length equals 12 residues. Trimming pared 3 bases from V and 9 bases from J, leaving 12 bases between. Germline values: CDR1 SEHNR, CDR2 FQNEAQ (reference sequence). The CDR3 coding sequence is TGTGCCAGCAGCTTCGGATTGGGGGGGCAGTACTTC. It codes for CASSFGLGGQYF.

V is TRBV5-1 and J is TRBJ2-2, with 10 bases aligning to TRBD2. This CDR3 contains 16 residues. J gave up 0 bases and V 6 bases, and 5 bases lay outside the gene matches. Per the germline V gene, CDR1 is SGHRS and CDR2 is YFSETQ. The CDR3 loop is CASNRLAGPNTGELFF. In DNA form, the CDR3 reads TGCGCCAGCAACAGACTAGCGGGCCCGAACACCGGGGAGCTGTTTTTT.

The V and J genes are TRBV5-1 and TRBJ2-1, with TRBD2 matching 8 bases. V lost 3 bases and J lost 1; bases outside the gene matches: 3. The CDR3 length is 15 residues. Germline V gene data show CDR1 as SGHRS and CDR2 as YFSETQ. The CDR3 reads CASSSGLVSYNEQFF. The CDR3 DNA reads as TGCGCCAGCAGCTCGGGACTAGTTTCCTACAATGAGCAGTTCTTC. The whole variable domain, filled in from reference TRBV5-1 and TRBJ2-1, reads KAGVTQTPRYLIKTRGQQVTLSCSPISGHRSVSWYQQTPGQGLQFLFEYFSETQRNKGNFPGRFSGRQFSNSRSEMNVSTLELGDSALYLCASSSGLVSYNEQFFGPGTRLTVL.

This sequence joins TRBV28 and TRBJ2-7; the match to TRBD1 covers 8 bases. Per germline, CDR1 MDHEN and CDR2 SYDVKM. This CDR3 has 15 amino acids. The J segment lost 3 bases and the V segment lost 5 bases, leaving 9 bases of the junction unmatched. CDR3 sequence reads: CASSRTGSTDYEQYF. The CDR3, as DNA: TGTGCCAGCAGTCGGACAGGGAGCACAGACTACGAGCAGTACTTC.

The chain is built from TRBV6-5 and TRBJ1-1; D gene unclear. Germline V CDR1 and CDR2: MNHEY, SVGAGI. The CDR3 runs 12 residues. V was shortened by 6 bases and J by 4 bases, with 9 bases between the two germline ends. CDR3 amino acids: CASSTVGTEAFF. The CDR3 DNA is TGTGCCAGCAGCACAGTGGGCACTGAAGCTTTCTTT.

The rearrangement uses TRBV5-1 and TRBJ1-1; no clear D gene. The CDR3 runs 12 residues. Trimming took 4 bases from V and 6 from J, leaving 10 bases between them. CDR1 SGHRS and CDR2 YFSETQ come from the germline V gene. The CDR3 nucleotides are TGCGCCAGCAGCCTCGACCAGGCTGAAGCTTTCTTT. Translated: CASSLDQAEAFF.

The rearrangement links TRBV30 to TRBJ1-5, with 7 bases identical to TRBD1. There are 12 residues in the CDR3. Germline CDR1 GTSNPN, CDR2 SVGIG (reference sequence). Trimming removed 5 bases from V and 7 bases from J; junction bases left unmatched: 5. The CDR3 DNA follows: TGTGCCTGGGACAGGGCGGGGCAGCCCCAGCATTTT. Its translation: CAWDRAGQPQHF.

The rearrangement uses TRBV10-3 and TRBJ2-5, with D possibly TRBD1 on 6 matching bases. The last part of the DNA fits TRBJ2-7 better; the J call may be wrong. Germline V gene data show CDR1 as ENHRY and CDR2 as SYGVKD. The CDR3 extends over 11 amino acids. CDR3: CAISAGDEQYF. CDR3 nucleotide sequence: TGTGCCATCAGTGCAGGGGACGAGCAGTACTTC.

The chain links TRBV7-9 to TRBJ2-1; D might be TRBD2 (7 bases). With 4 bases removed from V and 5 bases from J, the gap between germline ends came to 15 bases. CDR3 length: 15 amino acids. Germline CDR1 SEHNR, CDR2 FQNEAQ (reference sequence). DNA for the CDR3: TGTGCCAGCAGCTCAATAGGGGGGGGACACAATGAGCAGTTCTTC. This encodes CASSSIGGGHNEQFF. The whole variable domain, remainder taken from reference TRBV7-9 and TRBJ2-1, is DTGVSQNPRHKITKRGQNVTFRCDPISEHNRLYWYRQTLGQGPEFLTYFQNEAQLEKSRLLSDRFSAERPKGSFSTLEIQRTEQGDSAMYLCASSSIGGGHNEQFFGPGTRLTVL.

The chain couples TRBV6-6 to TRBJ1-1, with D hard to call. V was trimmed by 2 bases and J by 7 bases, leaving 8 bases between them. CDR3 length equals 12 residues. The V gene's germline CDR1 is MNHNY and CDR2 SVGAGI (reference sequence). CDR3 in amino acids: CASSYPPSEAFF. The DNA for the CDR3 is TGTGCCAGCAGTTACCCTCCCAGTGAAGCTTTCTTT.

The CDR3 region is CASSEYRGYEQYF. The CDR3 coding sequence is TGTGCCAGCAGTGAATACAGGGGCTACGAGCAGTACTTC. The chain employs TRBV6-1 and TRBJ2-7; TRBD1 matches 7 bases. The CDR3 is 13 residues long. Germline V gene data show CDR1 as MNHNS and CDR2 as SASEGT. Germline trimming cut 2 bases from V and 3 bases from J; bases unmatched to any gene: 1.

CDR3 protein: CASSLVQASYEQYF. The DNA for the CDR3 is TGTGCCAGCAGCTTAGTACAGGCGTCCTACGAGCAGTACTTC. The V call is TRBV11-2, the J call TRBJ2-7; perhaps TRBD1 as D (5 bases). This CDR3 comprises 14 residues. Per the germline V gene, CDR1 is SGHAT and CDR2 is FQNNGV. Trimming took 1 base from V and 1 from J, leaving 8 bases between them.

This rearrangement joins TRBV5-1 to TRBJ1-6; the D is unclear. Per the germline V gene, CDR1 is SGHRS and CDR2 is YFSETQ. This CDR3 spans 14 amino acids. V was pared by 0 bases and J by 6 bases, with 7 bases between. CDR3 DNA sequence: TGCGCCAGCAGCTTGGGTGAGAGTAATTCACCCCTCCACTTT. Its protein product is CASSLGESNSPLHF.

The chain couples TRBV6-1 to TRBJ2-7; 12 bases map to TRBD2. The germline CDR1 and CDR2 sequences are MNHNS and SASEGT. This CDR3 has 14 amino acids. V shed 5 bases, J shed 6 bases, and the junction held 5 bases outside the gene matches. The chain's CDR3 is CASSPTSGGLEQYF. CDR3 DNA: TGTGCCAGCAGTCCGACTAGCGGGGGCCTCGAGCAGTACTTC.

V is TRBV28 and J is TRBJ1-2; no firm D call. The CDR3 spans 13 residues. The V end lost 6 bases, the J end lost 0 bases, and 8 bases lay between the germline ends. Germline V gene sequence: CDR1 MDHEN, CDR2 SYDVKM. The CDR3 region is CASRTHANYGYTF. CDR3 DNA: TGTGCCAGCAGGACACATGCTAACTATGGCTACACCTTC.

J is TRBJ2-1 and V is TRBV5-5, with unresolved D. The CDR3 is made up of 11 amino acids. Germline CDR1 and CDR2: SGHKS and YYEKEE (reference sequence). Trimming removed 4 bases at V and 5 bases at J, with 4 bases between. As DNA, the CDR3 is TGTGCCAGCAGCCTAAACAATGAGCAGTTCTTC. Translated, it gives CASSLNNEQFF.

The CDR3 bases are TGTGCCAGCAGCCTGGAGGGGGGCATCGGAAAAATAGCGGGAGGAGATACGCAGTATTTT. The encoded protein is CASSLEGGIGKIAGGDTQYF. The V and J genes are TRBV5-4 and TRBJ2-3; 10 positions match TRBD2. Looked up from germline, CDR1 is SGHNT and CDR2 is YYREEE (reference sequence). The CDR3 consists of 20 residues. The junction had 22 bases not matched to a gene; V was cut back by 4 bases and J by 5 bases.

The chain couples TRBV19 to TRBJ2-3; D is possibly TRBD2 (7 bases). The CDR3 has 13 amino acids. The V and J ends lost 3 bases and 7 bases respectively, with 11 bases between them. Germline CDR1 is LNHDA and CDR2 is SQIVND (reference sequence). This CDR3 is CASSIAGANTQYF. CDR3 DNA: TGTGCCAGTAGTATTGCGGGGGCTAATACGCAGTATTTT. Full variable domain (rest looked up from reference TRBV19 and TRBJ2-3): DGGITQSPKYLFRKEGQNVTLSCEQNLNHDAMYWYRQDPGQGLRLIYYSQIVNDFQKGDIAEGYSVSREKKESFPLTVTSAQKNPTAFYLCASSIAGANTQYFGPGTRLTVL.

The chain couples TRBV7-9 to TRBJ1-1; D is perhaps TRBD1 (5 bases). CDR1 is SEHNR, CDR2 FQNEAQ, per germline (reference sequence). V was pared by 3 bases and J by 2 bases, with 13 bases between. This CDR3 is 15 amino acids long. The CDR3 reads CASSFTGAPNTEAFF. DNA for the CDR3: TGTGCCAGCAGCTTCACAGGTGCCCCAAACACTGAAGCTTTCTTT.

The rearrangement uses TRBV15 and TRBJ1-2; the D is unclear. The CDR3 extends over 15 amino acids. Per the germline V gene, CDR1 is LNHNV and CDR2 is YYDKDF (reference sequence). Trimming removed 0 bases from V and 4 bases from J, with 12 bases in between. Written as DNA, the CDR3 is TGTGCCACCAGCAGAGATCCCGAGGCCACCTATGGCTACACCTTC. It translates to CATSRDPEATYGYTF.

The gene calls are TRBV15 and TRBJ1-4, with 11 bases that match TRBD1. In germline, CDR1 is LNHNV, CDR2 YYDKDF (reference sequence). V lost 5 bases to trimming and J lost 7 bases; unmatched junction nucleotides: 3. The CDR3 is made up of 14 amino acids. The CDR3 spells CATSGGQGGEKLFF. The CDR3 nucleotides read TGTGCCACCAGCGGGGGACAGGGGGGTGAAAAACTGTTTTTT.

The CDR3 protein is CARGAQGGGYTF. The CDR3 nucleotides are TGTGCCCGCGGAGCACAGGGTGGAGGCTACACCTTC. The gene calls are TRBV2 and TRBJ1-2, with D tentatively TRBD1 (6 bases). This CDR3 contains 12 residues. Trimming removed 11 bases from V and 8 bases from J, with 18 bases in between. CDR1 is SNHLY and CDR2 is FYNNEI in the germline V gene.

This rearrangement joins TRBV20-1 to TRBJ2-7; D remains ambiguous. The CDR3 length is 11 residues. Trimming removed 5 bases from V and 4 bases from J, with 9 bases in between. Germline CDR1 is DFQATT and CDR2 is SNEGSKA (reference sequence). DNA for the CDR3: TGCAGTGCTGAGGCCCAGTACGAGCAGTACTTC. Translation: CSAEAQYEQYF.

The chain employs TRBV5-6 and TRBJ2-5; 11 bases line up with TRBD2. The CDR3 length is 17 residues. Germline V gene sequence: CDR1 SGHDT, CDR2 YYEEEE. After removal of 7 bases from V and 1 base from J, the junction contained 12 bases not matched to a gene. CDR3 in DNA: TGTGCCAGCCTTCGCCGGACTAGCGGGCGAACCCAAGAGACCCAGTACTTC. Its translation is CASLRRTSGRTQETQYF.

This chain connects TRBV18 to TRBJ2-6; D might be TRBD1 (6 bases). CDR1 and CDR2 from the germline V gene are KGHSH and LQKENI. The V and J ends lost 3 bases and 3 bases respectively, with 21 bases between them. CDR3 length equals 19 residues. CDR3 region: CASSPPVAAGVFGANVLTF. The CDR3 bases are TGTGCCAGCTCACCCCCTGTTGCGGCAGGGGTGTTTGGGGCCAACGTCCTGACTTTC.